This T cell receptor beta chain comes out of a study of T-cell memory formation after mild COVID-19. The ends were cut back, 2 bases at V and 0 bases at J, with 14 bases in the middle. This CDR3 has 16 amino acids. From germline, CDR1 is SGHKS and CDR2 YYEKEE (reference sequence). Study findings and constraints: There was no confirmation that second-wave clones peaking on day 37 were SARS-CoV-2 specific. Cross-reactive memory appears to have joined, as suggested by some responding clones showing up in pre-infection memory.

The 5'RACE method, run with constant-segment primers, produced TCR alpha and TCR beta cDNA libraries (carrying sample barcodes and UMIs). From the 5' RACE reads, TCRdb called clonotypes with MiXCR, one entry per CDR3 protein. The profile shows about 190,000 distinct CDR3 sequences, around 16% of them singletons. As for this clonotype: The target antigen is unknown.

This sequence was found in an adult woman who had mild COVID-19 (a few samples of this study predate the infection). Cell type and time point are not known. The V call is TRBV5-5, the J call TRBJ1-2, with D unclear. The source material was PBMCs or a T cell subset sorted from them (not recorded which). DNA for the CDR3: TGTGCCAGCAGCTTAATGACGGCAGGCGCTAACTATGGCTACACCTTC. This encodes CASSLMTAGANYGYTF.